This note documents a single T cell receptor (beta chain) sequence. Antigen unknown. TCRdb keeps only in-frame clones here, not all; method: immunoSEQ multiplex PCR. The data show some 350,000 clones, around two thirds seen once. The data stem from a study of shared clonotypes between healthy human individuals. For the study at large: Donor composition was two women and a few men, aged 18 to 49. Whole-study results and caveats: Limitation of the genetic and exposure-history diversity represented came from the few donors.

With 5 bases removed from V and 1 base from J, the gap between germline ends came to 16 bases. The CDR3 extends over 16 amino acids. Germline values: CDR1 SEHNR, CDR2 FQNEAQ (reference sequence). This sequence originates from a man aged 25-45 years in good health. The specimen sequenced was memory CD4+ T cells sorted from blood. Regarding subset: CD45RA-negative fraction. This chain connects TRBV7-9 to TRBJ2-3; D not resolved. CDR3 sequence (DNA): TGTGCCAGCAGCCGATGGCTGGATCCCGGCACAGATACGCAGTATTTT. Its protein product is CASSRWLDPGTDTQYF.